This TCR beta chain comes out of a study of blood T cell repertoires in COVID-19. About the research overall: Whether acute or convalescent, the COVID-19 samples came from the United States, Italy and Spain.

While infection was still active, Seattle patients were enrolled and then followed longitudinally. Repertoires were generated with immunoSEQ multiplex PCR, while TCRdb's copy carries only in-frame clones and drops some. This sample has tens of thousands of clones, with 87% found just once. This CDR3 contains 13 residues. The ends lost 6 bases at V and 3 bases at J; junction bases unmatched: 3. In germline, CDR1 is MDHEN, CDR2 SYDVKM. The sequence was obtained from a woman aged 45 to 65 with COVID-19, enrolled during active disease. Sequencing input: peripheral blood. The V and J genes are TRBV28 and TRBJ2-7; 9 bases agree with TRBD1. The CDR3 loop is CASSETGGYEQYF. CDR3 DNA sequence: TGTGCCAGCAGCGAGACAGGGGGCTACGAGCAGTACTTC. The full variable domain, completed using reference TRBV28 and TRBJ2-7, is DVKVTQSSRYLVKRTGEKVFLECVQDMDHENMFWYRQDPGLGLRLIYFSYDVKMKEKGDIPEGYSVSREKKERFSLILESASTNQTSMYLCASSETGGYEQYFGPGTRLTVT.